This T cell receptor beta chain was profiled in a study of T cells in Graves' hyperthyroidism and ophthalmopathy (dated by TCRdb to between 2018 and 2021). For context, the study as a whole: Peripheral blood samples were taken at initial diagnosis, before any treatment was given. To identify TCR V-J signatures that set the groups apart, the researchers used a discovery cohort of 100 patients, made up of 40 to 45 with Graves' ophthalmopathy and 55 to 65 with stable Graves' hyperthyroidism. An independent validation cohort of around 19 hyperthyroidism patients and about 16 patients who later progressed to ophthalmopathy tested prospective prediction of ophthalmopathy. The 100 discovery patients were randomly split 7:3 into training and test sets. In roughly six Graves' hyperthyroidism patients, the study also compared T-cell repertoires from thyroid tissue with T-cell repertoires from blood. Once sampling was done, hyperthyroidism patients were given methimazole at a starting dose of 30 mg daily, whereas ophthalmopathy patients were given high-dose intravenous methylprednisolone. According to the paper, TCR Vbeta CDR3 sequencing was carried out on about 140 peripheral blood samples, which came from more than 40 ophthalmopathy, around 74 hyperthyroidism and roughly 17 progressor patients.

General conclusions and limits of the study: Most expanded thyroid clonotypes (frequency above 0.001) were also detected in blood, suggesting blood repertoires may reflect thyroid immune responses. A model built on a 13 V-J signature distinguished ophthalmopathy from stable hyperthyroidism, reaching roughly 88% sensitivity and around 82% specificity in cross-validation and 80%/75% in testing. In validation, the model predicted progression to ophthalmopathy a median of around six months before onset, with about 64% sensitivity and 72.22% specificity. Sample size was not statistically predetermined, and investigators were not blinded to group allocation.

In the case of this clonotype: No antigen is known for it. No much larger clone is present one base from it, and per-base qualities are unavailable.

Stable Graves' hyperthyroidism was defined as no progression to ophthalmopathy during 18 months of follow-up. Hyperthyroidism patients were aged 18 to 65 years and newly diagnosed, with disease duration of less than 2 months. Patients with uncontrolled infections, other autoimmune diseases, pregnancy or lactation were excluded. Diagnoses relied on clinical symptoms, serum thyroxine and TRAb, thyroid ultrasound and orbital computed tomography. Ficoll-Paque density gradient centrifugation was used to isolate PBMCs from about 9.4 ml of fresh peripheral blood. Trizol reagent was used to extract total RNA, and RNA quality was then checked on an Agilent 2100 Bioanalyzer. TCR beta CDR3 regions were amplified from RNA transcripts. A first-round RT-PCR of the TCR CDR3 used the HTBI primer set with the Qiagen OneStep RT-PCR kit. Libraries were constructed in a second round of multiplex PCR, after which size selection and purification were performed. The libraries were sequenced on an Illumina HiSeq2000 using paired-end 100 bp reads. In the original analysis: Raw data were processed with SOAPnuke, discarding reads with adapters, uncalled bases, mean Phred below 15, or no exact constant-primer or identifier match. High-quality paired reads were merged with COPE v1.2.5, and unique nucleotide sequences were defined as clonotypes. Clonotypes were aligned to IMGT TRBV, TRBD and TRBJ reference segments using MiTCR v1.1. Only V-J combinations with frequency above 0.0001, covering approximately 99% of repertoires, were analysed. The TCS score was defined as the ratio of F50 (clonal expansion) to E x V (chaos), calculated using BLOSUM62-based TCRdist between CDR3 peptides within each V-J. Welch's t-statistics and random forest reduced 450 to 600 V-J features to 10 to 15, which were used in a naive Bayes classifier (R e1071). TCRdb trimmed public reads at Q25 via fastp, called clones via MiXCR and kept in-frame beta chains. Duplicate CDR3 protein sequences are folded into a single record with the most common DNA and genes. TCRdb, not the authors, supplied the V and J calls. The sample table contains a few hundred thousand distinct CDR3 sequences; only one count was recorded for roughly 18% of them. The ten largest make up less than 65% of the sample.

V was cut back by 0 bases and J by 3 bases, leaving a gap of 6 bases between them. For CDR1 and CDR2, the germline V gene lists KGHSH and LQKENI. Spanning cysteine to phenylalanine, the CDR3 consists of 14 amino acids. This entry keeps only the CDR3 DNA: 42 bases, framed from base 1. This clonotype was obtained from a woman between 50 and 59 years old with Graves' hyperthyroidism. The sample comprised blood. The receptor chain draws on TRBV18 and TRBJ2-1; the D gene is not confidently resolved. The CDR3 amino acid sequence is: CASSPPGFYNEQFF. The sequence in DNA is TGTGCCAGCTCACCACCGGGATTCTACAATGAGCAGTTCTTC.